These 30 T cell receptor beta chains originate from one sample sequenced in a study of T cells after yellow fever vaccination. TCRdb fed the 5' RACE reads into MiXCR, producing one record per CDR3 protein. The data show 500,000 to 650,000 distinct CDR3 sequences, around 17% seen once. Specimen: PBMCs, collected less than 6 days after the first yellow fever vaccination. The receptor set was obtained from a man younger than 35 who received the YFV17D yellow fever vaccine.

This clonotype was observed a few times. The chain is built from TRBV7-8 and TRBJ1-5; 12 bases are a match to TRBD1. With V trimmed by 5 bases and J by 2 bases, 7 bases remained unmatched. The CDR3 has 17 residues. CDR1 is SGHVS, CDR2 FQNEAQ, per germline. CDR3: CASSPPGTGGGNQPQHF. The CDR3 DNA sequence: TGTGCCAGCAGCCCCCCCGGGACAGGGGGCGGCAATCAGCCCCAGCATTTT.

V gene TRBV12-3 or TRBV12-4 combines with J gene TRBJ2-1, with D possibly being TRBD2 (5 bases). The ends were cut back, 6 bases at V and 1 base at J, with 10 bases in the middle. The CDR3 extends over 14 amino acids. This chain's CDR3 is CASRPEGSYNEQFF. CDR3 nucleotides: TGTGCCAGCAGGCCAGAGGGATCCTACAATGAGCAGTTCTTC.

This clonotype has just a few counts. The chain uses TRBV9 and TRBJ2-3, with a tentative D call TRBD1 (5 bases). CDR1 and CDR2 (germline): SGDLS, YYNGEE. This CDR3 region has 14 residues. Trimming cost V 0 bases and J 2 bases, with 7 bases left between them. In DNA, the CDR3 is TGTGCCAGCAGCGTAGAGGGGCTCACAGATACGCAGTATTTT. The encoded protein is CASSVEGLTDTQYF.

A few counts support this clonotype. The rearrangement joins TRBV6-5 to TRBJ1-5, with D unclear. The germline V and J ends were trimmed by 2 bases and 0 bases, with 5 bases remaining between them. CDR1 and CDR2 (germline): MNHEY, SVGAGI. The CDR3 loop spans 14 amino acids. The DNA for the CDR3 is TGTGCCAGCAGTTACGGCAGTAGCAATCAGCCCCAGCATTTT. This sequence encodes CASSYGSSNQPQHF.

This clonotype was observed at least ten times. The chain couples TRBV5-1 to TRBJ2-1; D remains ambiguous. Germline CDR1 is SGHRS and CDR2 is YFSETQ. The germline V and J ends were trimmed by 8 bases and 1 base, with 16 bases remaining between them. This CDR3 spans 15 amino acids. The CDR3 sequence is CARENKTTSYNEQFF. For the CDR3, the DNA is TGCGCCAGGGAGAATAAAACCACATCCTACAATGAGCAGTTCTTC.

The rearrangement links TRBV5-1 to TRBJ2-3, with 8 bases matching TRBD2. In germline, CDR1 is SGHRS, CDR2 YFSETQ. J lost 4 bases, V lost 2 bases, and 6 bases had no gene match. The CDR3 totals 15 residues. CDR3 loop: CASSFSLAGADTQYF. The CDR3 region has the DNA TGCGCCAGCAGCTTTAGTCTAGCGGGCGCAGATACGCAGTATTTT.

CDR3 sequence: CASSPRTGGNKQPQHF. For the CDR3, the DNA is TGTGCCAGCAGCCCGCGGACAGGGGGTAACAAGCAGCCCCAGCATTTT. V is TRBV12-3 or TRBV12-4 and J is TRBJ1-5; TRBD1 aligns across 10 bases. V shed 6 bases, J shed 7 bases, and the junction held 12 bases outside the gene matches. This CDR3 is 16 amino acids long.

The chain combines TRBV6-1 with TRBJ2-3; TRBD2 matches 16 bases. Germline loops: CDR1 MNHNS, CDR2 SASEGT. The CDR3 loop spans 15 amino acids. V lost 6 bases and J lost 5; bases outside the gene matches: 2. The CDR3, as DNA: TGTGCCAGCAGGGGGACTAGCGGGGGGGTAGATACGCAGTATTTT. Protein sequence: CASRGTSGGVDTQYF.

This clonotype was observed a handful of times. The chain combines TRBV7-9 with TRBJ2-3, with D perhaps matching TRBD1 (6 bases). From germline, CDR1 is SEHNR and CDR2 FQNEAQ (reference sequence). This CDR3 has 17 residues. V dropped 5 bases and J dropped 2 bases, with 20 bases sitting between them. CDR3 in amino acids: CASSLIEYRVLTDTQYF. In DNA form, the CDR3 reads TGTGCCAGCAGCCTAATCGAATACAGGGTTCTCACAGATACGCAGTATTTT.

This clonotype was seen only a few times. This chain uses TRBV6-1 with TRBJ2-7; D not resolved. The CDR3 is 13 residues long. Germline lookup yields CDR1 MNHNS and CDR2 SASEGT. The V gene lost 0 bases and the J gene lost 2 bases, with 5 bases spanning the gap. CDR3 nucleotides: TGTGCCAGCAGTGAAGCGGCGGCCTACGAGCAGTACTTC. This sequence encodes CASSEAAAYEQYF.

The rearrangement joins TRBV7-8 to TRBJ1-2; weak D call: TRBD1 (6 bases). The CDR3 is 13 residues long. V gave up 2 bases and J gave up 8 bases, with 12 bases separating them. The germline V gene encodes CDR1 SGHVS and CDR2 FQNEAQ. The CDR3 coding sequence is TGTGCCAGCAGCTTACAGACAGGTGTCGGCTACACCTTC. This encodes CASSLQTGVGYTF.

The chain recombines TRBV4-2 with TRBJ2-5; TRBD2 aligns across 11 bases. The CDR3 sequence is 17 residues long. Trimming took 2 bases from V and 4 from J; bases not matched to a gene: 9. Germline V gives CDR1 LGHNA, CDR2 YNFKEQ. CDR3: CASSQLLAGAVVETQYF. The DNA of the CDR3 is TGTGCCAGCAGCCAACTACTAGCGGGGGCAGTGGTAGAGACCCAGTACTTC.

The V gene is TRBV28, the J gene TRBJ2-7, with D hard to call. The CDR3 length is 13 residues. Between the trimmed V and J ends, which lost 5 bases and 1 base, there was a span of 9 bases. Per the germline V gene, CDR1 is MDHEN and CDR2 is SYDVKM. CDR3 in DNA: TGTGCCAGCAGTAGACCCGAATCCTACGAGCAGTACGTC. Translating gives CASSRPESYEQYV.

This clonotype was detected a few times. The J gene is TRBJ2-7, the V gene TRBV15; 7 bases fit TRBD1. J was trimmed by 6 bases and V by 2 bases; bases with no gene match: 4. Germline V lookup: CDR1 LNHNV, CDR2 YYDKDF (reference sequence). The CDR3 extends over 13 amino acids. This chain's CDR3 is CATSRTTGFEQYF. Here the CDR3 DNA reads TGTGCCACCAGCAGAACGACAGGGTTCGAGCAGTACTTC.

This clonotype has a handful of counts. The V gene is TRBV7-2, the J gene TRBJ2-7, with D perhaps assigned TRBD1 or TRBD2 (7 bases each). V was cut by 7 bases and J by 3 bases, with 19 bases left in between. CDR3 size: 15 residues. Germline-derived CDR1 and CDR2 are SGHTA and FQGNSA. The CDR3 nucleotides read TGTGCCAGCACCAGGGGGGGCGGGGAATACTACGAGCAGTACGTC. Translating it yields CASTRGGGEYYEQYV.

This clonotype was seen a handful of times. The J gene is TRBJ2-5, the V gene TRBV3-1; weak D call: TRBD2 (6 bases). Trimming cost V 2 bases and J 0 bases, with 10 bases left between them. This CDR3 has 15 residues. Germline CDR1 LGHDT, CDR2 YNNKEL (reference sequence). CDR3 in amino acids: CASSQQRGYQETQYF. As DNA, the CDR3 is TGTGCCAGCAGCCAACAACGGGGGTACCAAGAGACCCAGTACTTC.

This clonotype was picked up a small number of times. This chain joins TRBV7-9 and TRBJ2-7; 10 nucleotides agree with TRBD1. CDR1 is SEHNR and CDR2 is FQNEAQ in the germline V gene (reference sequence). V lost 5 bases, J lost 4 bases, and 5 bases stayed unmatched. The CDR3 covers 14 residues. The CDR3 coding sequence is TGTGCCAGCAGCAGAAAGGGACAGGGGTACGAGCAGTACTTC. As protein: CASSRKGQGYEQYF.

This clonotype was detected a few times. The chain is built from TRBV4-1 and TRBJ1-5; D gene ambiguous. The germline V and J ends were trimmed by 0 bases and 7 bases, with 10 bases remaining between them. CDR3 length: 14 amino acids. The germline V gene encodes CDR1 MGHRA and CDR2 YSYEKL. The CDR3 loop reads CASSQDSLGQPQHF. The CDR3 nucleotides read TGCGCCAGCAGCCAAGATAGTCTGGGGCAGCCCCAGCATTTT.

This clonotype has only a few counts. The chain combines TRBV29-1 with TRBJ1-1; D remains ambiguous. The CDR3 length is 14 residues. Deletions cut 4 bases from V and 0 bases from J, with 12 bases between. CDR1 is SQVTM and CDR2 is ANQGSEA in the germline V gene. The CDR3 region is CSVVESLLNTEAFF. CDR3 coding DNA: TGCAGCGTTGTGGAAAGCCTGTTGAACACTGAAGCTTTCTTT.

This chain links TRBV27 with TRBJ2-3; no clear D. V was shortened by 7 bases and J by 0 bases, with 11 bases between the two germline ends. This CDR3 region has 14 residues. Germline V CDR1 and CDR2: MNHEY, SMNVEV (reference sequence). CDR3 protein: CASTPVSSTDTQYF. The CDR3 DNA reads TGTGCCAGCACCCCGGTAAGCAGCACAGATACGCAGTATTTT.

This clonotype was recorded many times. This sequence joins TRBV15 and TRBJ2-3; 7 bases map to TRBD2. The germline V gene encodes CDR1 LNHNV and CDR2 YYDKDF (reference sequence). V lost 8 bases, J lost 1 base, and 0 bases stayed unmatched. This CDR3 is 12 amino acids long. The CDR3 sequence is CATGRGTDTQYF. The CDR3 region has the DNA TGTGCCACCGGGAGGGGCACAGATACGCAGTATTTT.

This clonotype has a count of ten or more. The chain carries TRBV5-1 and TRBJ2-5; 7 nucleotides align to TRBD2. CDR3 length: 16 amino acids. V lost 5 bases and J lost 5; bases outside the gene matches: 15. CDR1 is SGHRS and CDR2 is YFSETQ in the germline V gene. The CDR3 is CASSRGNSGGMETQYF. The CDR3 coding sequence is TGCGCCAGCAGTCGCGGTAACTCGGGGGGAATGGAGACCCAGTACTTC.

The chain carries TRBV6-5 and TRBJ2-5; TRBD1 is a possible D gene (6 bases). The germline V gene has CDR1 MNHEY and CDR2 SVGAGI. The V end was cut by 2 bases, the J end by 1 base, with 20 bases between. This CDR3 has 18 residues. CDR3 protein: CASSYQHPITGLQETQYF. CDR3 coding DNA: TGTGCCAGCAGTTACCAACACCCTATTACAGGGCTCCAAGAGACCCAGTACTTC.

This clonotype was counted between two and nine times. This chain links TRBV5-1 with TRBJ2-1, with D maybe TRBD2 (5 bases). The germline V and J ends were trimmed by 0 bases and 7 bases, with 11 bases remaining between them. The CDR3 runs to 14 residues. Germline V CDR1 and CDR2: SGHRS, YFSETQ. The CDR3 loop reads CASSLVPPGNEQFF. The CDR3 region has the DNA TGCGCCAGCAGCTTGGTTCCTCCGGGGAATGAGCAGTTCTTC.

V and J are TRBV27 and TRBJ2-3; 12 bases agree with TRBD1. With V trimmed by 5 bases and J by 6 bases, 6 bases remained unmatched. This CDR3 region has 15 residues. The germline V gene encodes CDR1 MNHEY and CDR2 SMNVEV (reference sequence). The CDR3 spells CASSRPGQGADTQYF. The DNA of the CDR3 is TGTGCCAGCAGTAGGCCGGGACAGGGGGCGGATACGCAGTATTTT.

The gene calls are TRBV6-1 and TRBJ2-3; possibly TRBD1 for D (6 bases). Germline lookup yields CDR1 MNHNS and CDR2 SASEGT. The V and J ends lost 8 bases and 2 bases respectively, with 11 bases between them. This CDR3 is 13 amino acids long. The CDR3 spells CASHQGNTDTQYF. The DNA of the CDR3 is TGTGCCAGCCACCAGGGGAACACAGATACGCAGTATTTT.

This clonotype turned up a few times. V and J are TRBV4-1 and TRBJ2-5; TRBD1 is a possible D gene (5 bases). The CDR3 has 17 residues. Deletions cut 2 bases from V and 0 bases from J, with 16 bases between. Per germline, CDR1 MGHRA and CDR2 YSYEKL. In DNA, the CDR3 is TGCGCCAGCAGCCAATCACCTCAGGGTCTGGACCAAGAGACCCAGTACTTC. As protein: CASSQSPQGLDQETQYF.

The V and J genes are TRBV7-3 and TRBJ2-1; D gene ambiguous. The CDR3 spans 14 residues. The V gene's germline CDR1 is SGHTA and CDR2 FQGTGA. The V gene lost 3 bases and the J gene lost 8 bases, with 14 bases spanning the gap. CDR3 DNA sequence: TGTGCCAGCAGCTTGGCGTTGGGATCCGATGAGCAGTTCTTC. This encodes CASSLALGSDEQFF.

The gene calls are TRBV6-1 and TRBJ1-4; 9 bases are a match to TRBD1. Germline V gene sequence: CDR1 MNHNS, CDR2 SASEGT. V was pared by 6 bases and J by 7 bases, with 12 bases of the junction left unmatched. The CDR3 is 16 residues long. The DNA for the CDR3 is TGTGCCAGCAGAAGAACTACAGGGGGCGCGTCTGAAAAACTGTTTTTT. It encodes CASRRTTGGASEKLFF.

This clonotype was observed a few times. CDR3 nucleotide sequence: TGTGCCAGCAGTTTTTATGCGGGCAGAATGAACACTGAAGCTTTCTTT. Its translation is CASSFYAGRMNTEAFF. This chain joins TRBV12-3 or TRBV12-4 and TRBJ1-1; D call uncertain. V was clipped by 3 bases and J by 0 bases, with 14 bases between them. This CDR3 comprises 16 residues.